Listed below are T cell receptor beta chains from one sample, sequenced in a study of T cell repertoires in cytomegalovirus infection. Their recognized antigens are unknown. MiXCR, applied by TCRdb to the reads, yields one record per CDR3 protein. The sample yields 900,000 to 950,000 distinct CDR3 sequences, less than 40% seen once. Sequenced here: cultured CD8+ T cells from PBMCs, sampled from culture after CMV antigen stimulation. The source of these receptors is a human donor in good health (CMV status not recorded). Some clones in this sample may be carry-over from other donors' samples. The CDR3 runs from the conserved cysteine through the conserved F or W. A D gene is named only where the DNA matches it firmly. Clone size is stated in some rows and not others, as once, few, many or a class when expanded.

abundance,j_gene,v_gene,d_gene,CDR3aa,CDR3nt
few,TRBJ2-3,TRBV6-2/TRBV6-3,.,CASSYYPTDTQYF,TGTGCCAGCAGTTACTATCCCACAGATACGCAGTATTTT
.,TRBJ1-6,TRBV27,TRBD1,CASRGTVNSPLHF,TGTGCCAGCAGGGGGACAGTAAATTCACCCCTCCACTTT
.,TRBJ2-5,TRBV5-4,.,CASSLIIQETQYF,TGTGCCAGCAGCCTAATCATCCAAGAGACCCAGTACTTC
.,TRBJ1-1,TRBV7-4,.,CASSFSGSRVGTEAFF,TGTGCCAGCAGCTTCTCAGGGAGTAGAGTCGGCACTGAAGCTTTCTTT
few,TRBJ1-1,TRBV7-6,.,CASSPAGGRTEAFF,TGTGCCAGCAGCCCCGCTGGGGGAAGAACTGAAGCTTTCTTT
few,TRBJ2-5,TRBV2,.,CAIKETQYF,TGTGCCATCAAAGAGACCCAGTACTTC
.,TRBJ2-3,TRBV27,.,CASSWIATSSTDTQYF,TGTGCCAGCAGTTGGATAGCCACAAGCAGCACAGATACGCAGTATTTT
many,TRBJ2-4,TRBV7-2,TRBD2,CASSSTSGGKNIQYF,TGTGCCAGCAGCTCGACTAGCGGGGGGAAAAACATTCAGTACTTC
few,TRBJ2-1,TRBV19,.,CASRVTVSYNEQFF,TGTGCCAGTAGGGTGACAGTTTCCTACAATGAGCAGTTCTTC
.,TRBJ2-2,TRBV6-1,TRBD1,CASSYQQTGGSSNGELFF,TGTGCCAGCAGTTACCAACAGACAGGGGGCTCGAGCAACGGGGAGCTGTTTTTT
.,TRBJ1-1,TRBV9,TRBD1,CASSPGTEYTEAFF,TGTGCCAGCAGCCCCGGGACAGAATACACTGAAGCTTTCTTT
many,TRBJ2-1,TRBV7-6,.,CASSSDSYNEQFF,TGTGCCAGCAGTTCAGACAGTTACAATGAGCAGTTCTTC
.,TRBJ1-5,TRBV11-2,TRBD1,CASSFTGTGFNQPQHF,TGTGCCAGCAGCTTTACCGGGACAGGGTTTAATCAGCCCCAGCATTTT
.,TRBJ2-5,TRBV6-1,.,CASSEEAAQEAQYF,TGTGCCAGCAGTGAAGAGGCAGCCCAAGAGGCCCAGTACTTC
.,TRBJ2-1,TRBV12-3/TRBV12-4,.,CASSLDRGEQENEQFF,TGTGCCAGCAGTTTAGACCGGGGCGAACAGGAGAATGAGCAGTTCTTC
few,TRBJ1-2,TRBV7-9,.,CASRGGGADDYGYTF,TGTGCCAGCAGGGGGGGGGGGGCCGATGACTATGGCTACACCTTC
.,TRBJ2-1,TRBV7-9,.,CASSREFF,TGTGCCAGCAGCCGGGAGTTCTTC
.,TRBJ2-2,TRBV2,TRBD1,CASSETDRGPIGELFF,TGTGCCAGCAGTGAGACCGACAGGGGGCCCATCGGGGAGCTGTTTTTT
few,TRBJ1-2,TRBV28,TRBD1,CASSAGQVEGYTF,TGTGCCAGCAGTGCGGGACAGGTGGAAGGCTACACCTTC
many,TRBJ2-2,TRBV5-5,.,CASSPTGNTGELFF,TGTGCCAGCAGCCCGACAGGGAACACCGGGGAGCTGTTTTTT
.,TRBJ1-3,TRBV7-4,.,CASSLRSGSGNTIYF,TGTGCCAGCAGCTTAAGATCAGGGTCTGGAAACACCATATATTTT
few,TRBJ1-2,TRBV6-5,TRBD1,CASNFPSPRTGLYGYTF,TGTGCCAGCAATTTCCCCTCTCCTCGGACAGGTCTCTATGGCTACACCTTC
many,TRBJ1-3,TRBV7-2,.,CASSLLSGRNTIYF,TGTGCCAGCAGCTTACTTTCAGGAAGAAACACCATATATTTT
.,TRBJ2-1,TRBV7-9,TRBD1,CASSPPDRVDEQFF,TGTGCCAGCAGCCCTCCGGACAGGGTCGATGAGCAGTTCTTC
few,TRBJ1-4,TRBV9,.,CASSVGGSLNEKLFF,TGTGCCAGCAGCGTAGGGGGGTCTTTAAATGAAAAACTGTTTTTT
.,TRBJ2-2,TRBV6-2/TRBV6-3,TRBD2,CASSTRWTSGGAGDTGELFF,TGTGCCAGCAGTACCCGTTGGACTAGCGGGGGGGCCGGTGACACCGGGGAGCTGTTTTTT
few,TRBJ1-1,TRBV6-2/TRBV6-3,TRBD1,CASTGQGETEAFF,TGTGCCAGCACGGGACAGGGTGAAACTGAAGCTTTCTTT
few,TRBJ2-3,TRBV7-8,.,CASSLSPPLTVENTQYF,TGTGCCAGCAGCTTATCGCCGCCGTTGACAGTTGAAAATACGCAGTATTTT
many,TRBJ1-2,TRBV4-2,TRBD1,CASSQGDGQGTNYGYTF,TGTGCCAGCAGCCAAGGAGATGGACAGGGGACTAACTATGGCTACACCTTC
.,TRBJ1-3,TRBV4-1,.,CASSQDPGVIAGNTIYF,TGCGCCAGCAGCCAAGATCCCGGGGTCATCGCTGGAAACACCATATATTTT